The table lists the clone carrying this T cell receptor beta chain with a few counts. Its target is unknown. CDR3 length equals 14 residues. The trim removed 3 bases at V and 2 bases at J, leaving 1 base unmatched. Germline loops: CDR1 SGHRS, CDR2 YFSETQ. The sample originates from a study of naive and memory T cell subsets. General study findings and limits: A few larger clonotypes appeared in naive repertoires, especially CD8, possibly memory cells re-expressing CD45RA.

Two oligonucleotides, mixed equimolar, formed the beta constant-region primer covering TRBC1 and TRBC2. Ligated cDNA was amplified by four rounds of PCR with nested alpha and beta constant-region primers and SP2. TCRdb itself ran the UMI-ligation and nested PCR reads through MiXCR, one entry per CDR3 protein. Here the sample spans 98,000 or so distinct CDR3 sequences, roughly 12% being singletons. The source material was naive CD4+ T cells from blood. This clonotype was obtained from a human donor in good health. J is TRBJ1-4 and V is TRBV5-1; 7 positions agree with TRBD1. CDR3 loop: CASSSGGTNEKLFF. The CDR3 DNA sequence: TGCGCCAGCAGCTCAGGGGGGACTAATGAAAAACTGTTTTTT.